This T cell receptor (beta chain) is drawn from a study of Graves' ophthalmopathy and Graves' hyperthyroidism. Beta-chain TCR CDR3 regions were amplified from RNA transcripts. HTBI primers were used in a first-round RT-PCR, which preceded a second-round multiplex PCR. TCRdb redid the calling of the multiplex PCR reads with MiXCR, one entry per CDR3 protein. The profile shows fewer than 650,000 distinct CDR3 sequences, 20% to 25% of them singletons. A note on this clonotype: Its antigen is not known.

The V and J ends lost 0 bases and 6 bases respectively, with 13 bases between them. The CDR3 extends over 14 amino acids. The germline gives CDR1 SGHRS, CDR2 YFSETQ. Hyperthyroidism patients had new diagnoses, durations under 2 months, and ages of 18 to 65. Regarding the study as a whole: Ophthalmopathy progression predictions by the model showed around 72% specificity and roughly 71% sensitivity.

The source is a young woman with stable Graves' hyperthyroidism. Some clones in this sample may be carry-over from other donors' samples. Sequencing was carried out using peripheral blood. The chain joins TRBV5-1 to TRBJ2-7; no reliable D call. The CDR3 is CASSLARGSGEQYF. CDR3 coding DNA: TGCGCCAGCAGCTTGGCTCGAGGCAGTGGCGAGCAGTACTTC.